The 11 T cell receptor beta chains presented below share a single source sample, sequenced in a study of blood T cell repertoires in COVID-19. Libraries were prepared by immunoSEQ multiplex PCR; TCRdb keeps only in-frame clonotypes and omits some of them. The sample shows 250,000 to 350,000 clones, less than 85% of them seen only once. Sequencing was performed on peripheral blood. The receptors originated from a human donor with COVID-19, enrolled during active disease. The donor label of this sample is uncertain.

This clone was detected only a few times. The rearrangement links TRBV19 to TRBJ1-5, with TRBD1 matching 7 bases. Unmatched junction bases numbered 6, after V lost 7 bases and J lost 6 bases. The CDR3 runs 13 residues. From germline, CDR1 is LNHDA and CDR2 SQIVND (reference sequence). The CDR3 region has the DNA TGTGCCAGTACCGCCACAGGGGTTCAGCCCCAGCATTTT. Its translation is CASTATGVQPQHF.

V is TRBV27 and J is TRBJ2-7; possibly TRBD2 for D (6 bases). Germline loops: CDR1 MNHEY, CDR2 SMNVEV (reference sequence). The CDR3 extends over 16 amino acids. Trimming pared 8 bases from V and 0 bases from J, leaving 20 bases between. CDR3 sequence (DNA): TGTGCCAGCGCAAAATCCGGGACTCGACTCTCCTACGAGCAGTACTTC. Translating it yields CASAKSGTRLSYEQYF.

CDR3 in amino acids: CASSLTGVETQYF. DNA for the CDR3: TGTGCCAGCAGCCTCACAGGGGTGGAGACCCAGTACTTC. The chain has TRBV12-3 or TRBV12-4 and TRBJ2-5, with 7 bases identical to TRBD1. CDR3 length: 13 residues. Trimming cost V 6 bases and J 5 bases; bases outside gene matches: 6.

The rearrangement joins TRBV28 to TRBJ2-1; 14 nucleotides line up with TRBD2. This CDR3 spans 20 amino acids. The junction had 20 bases not matched to a gene; V was cut back by 6 bases and J by 7 bases. CDR1 is MDHEN, CDR2 SYDVKM, per germline. Here the CDR3 DNA reads TGTGCCAGCAGCCCCCTTTCCAAGGGACTAGCGGGAGCTCGAGCAAATGAGCAGTTCTTC. This encodes CASSPLSKGLAGARANEQFF. The full variable domain, rest sourced from reference TRBV28 and TRBJ2-1, is DVKVTQSSRYLVKRTGEKVFLECVQDMDHENMFWYRQDPGLGLRLIYFSYDVKMKEKGDIPEGYSVSREKKERFSLILESASTNQTSMYLCASSPLSKGLAGARANEQFFGPGTRLTVL.

The chain uses TRBV7-3 and TRBJ2-5; D is perhaps TRBD1 (5 bases). The V and J ends lost 0 bases and 3 bases respectively, with 11 bases between them. Germline CDR1 and CDR2: SGHTA and FQGTGA. There are 15 residues in the CDR3. CDR3 amino acids: CASSLTGVREETQYF. In DNA form, the CDR3 reads TGTGCCAGCAGCTTAACCGGCGTCAGGGAAGAGACCCAGTACTTC.

This clone was found once. The chain links TRBV7-3 to TRBJ2-2, with TRBD2 as a possible D gene (5 bases). The CDR3 extends over 12 amino acids. V was shortened by 4 bases and J by 11 bases, with 11 bases between the two germline ends. Germline V lookup: CDR1 SGHTA, CDR2 FQGTGA. CDR3 DNA: TGTGCCAGCAGCTCCCCAGAGGGAGAGCTGTTTTTT. As protein: CASSSPEGELFF.

As for this clone: The junction does not match germline at one end; this may be a read error. This rearrangement joins TRBV29-1 to TRBJ2-5; tentative D call: TRBD1 (7 bases). There are 14 residues in the CDR3. Germline CDR1 reads SQVTM; CDR2 reads ANQGSEA. The CDR3 nucleotides are TGCAGCGTGCGCGGGATACAGGGGCAAGCGACCCAGTACTTC. It is translated as CSVRGIQGQATQYF. Combining the CDR3 with reference TRBV29-1 and TRBJ2-5 gives the whole variable domain SAVISQKPSRDICQRGTSLTIQCQVDSQVTMMFWYRQQPGQSLTLIATANQGSEATYESGFVIDKFPISRPNLTFSTLTVSNMSPEDSSIYLCSVRGIQGQATQYFGPGTRLLVL.

V and J are TRBV7-2 and TRBJ1-2; 12 bases are a match to TRBD1. This CDR3 spans 15 amino acids. With 4 bases clipped from V and 3 bases from J, the junction kept 3 bases outside the gene matches. Germline-derived CDR1 and CDR2 are SGHTA and FQGNSA. The CDR3 here is CASSSGTGGYYGYTF. CDR3 nucleotide sequence: TGTGCCAGCAGCTCTGGGACAGGGGGCTACTATGGCTACACCTTC.

The chain links TRBV6-6 to TRBJ2-5, with D hard to call. Germline loops: CDR1 MNHNY, CDR2 SVGAGI (reference sequence). CDR3 length: 17 residues. Between the trimmed V and J ends, which lost 5 bases and 2 bases, there was a span of 21 bases. The CDR3 sequence: CASSPTNDAPGQETQYF. The CDR3 DNA reads TGTGCCAGCAGTCCCACCAACGACGCACCGGGTCAAGAGACCCAGTACTTC.

V gene TRBV27 combines with J gene TRBJ2-5; 12 positions agree with TRBD1. Germline V gene lookup returns CDR1 MNHEY and CDR2 SMNVEV (reference sequence). CDR3 length equals 15 residues. V trimming: 2 bases; J trimming: 5 bases; junction bases outside the gene matches: 3. CDR3 sequence reads: CASSLGTGGLETQYF. The CDR3 region has the DNA TGTGCCAGCAGTTTAGGGACAGGGGGCCTCGAGACCCAGTACTTC.

V is TRBV12-5 and J is TRBJ2-3, with 11 bases aligning to TRBD2. CDR1 is LGHNT, CDR2 FRNRAP, per germline. Germline trimming cut 2 bases from V and 6 bases from J; bases unmatched to any gene: 10. CDR3 length: 17 amino acids. CDR3 nucleotide sequence: TGTGCTAGTGGTTTGCCACCTCCAGGACTAGCGGGCGATACGCAGTATTTT. It translates to CASGLPPPGLAGDTQYF.